These 2 T cell receptor beta chains were all obtained from the same sample, sequenced in a study of T cell responses to AZD1222 COVID-19 vaccine. Some clones are missing from TCRdb's copy, which holds only in-frame ones; the method was immunoSEQ multiplex PCR. Among more than 95,000 clones, approximately 89% were seen once, and the ten largest hold around 20%. The specimen comprised peripheral blood, sampled on day 0 of AZD1222 vaccination. The receptor source for this set is an adult in good health.

For this clone: The junction and the germline gene differ at one end; a read error may be behind it. J is TRBJ2-1 and V is TRBV3-1 (or the pseudogene TRBV3-2); tentative D call: TRBD1 (6 bases). Germline V gene sequence: CDR1 LGHDT, CDR2 YNNKEL (reference sequence). The CDR3 has 11 residues. The CDR3 here is CASSQGTARIF. CDR3 nucleotide sequence: TGTGCCAGCAGCCAAGGGACAGCCCGGATCTTC.

The V and J genes are TRBV9 and TRBJ1-3; TRBD1 is a possible D gene (5 bases). The CDR3 is 16 residues long. Trimming removed 4 bases at V and 3 bases at J, with 17 bases between. Looked up from germline, CDR1 is SGDLS and CDR2 is YYNGEE. The CDR3 DNA follows: TGTGCCAGCAGCACTCCCGGGGCCCTGGGTGGAAACACCATATATTTT. It encodes CASSTPGALGGNTIYF.